What follows is one T cell receptor beta chain and its context. Its antigen is unidentified. The assay was immunoSEQ multiplex PCR, and TCRdb's table has in-frame clones only and misses some. The sample consists of over 120,000 clones, roughly 85% of them appearing once. This sample stems from a study of T cell responses to AZD1222 COVID-19 vaccine. Whole-study findings and limits: Clonal diversity was possibly underestimated, and white British individuals and females predominated among donors. Spike regions recognized by vaccine-associated CD4 TCRs spanned the protein, led by 160-218 and 743-854. Once two AZD1222 doses were given, Spike-specific TCR breadth and depth went up.

This sequence was found in an adult in good health. Material: peripheral blood, obtained on day 0 of AZD1222 vaccination.

CDR3 in amino acids: CASSFRRGGNQPQHF. The CDR3 DNA follows: TGTGCCAGCAGTTTTAGAAGGGGTGGGAATCAGCCCCAGCATTTT. The chain couples TRBV28 to TRBJ1-5; maybe TRBD1 (5 bases). The CDR3 contains 15 residues. The V gene's germline CDR1 is MDHEN and CDR2 SYDVKM. Deletions cut 3 bases from V and 4 bases from J, with 13 bases between.